Shown below are 24 T cell receptor beta chains from a single sample sequenced in a study of blood T cell repertoires in COVID-19. Sequencing was performed with immunoSEQ multiplex PCR; in TCRdb, only in-frame clones are kept and a portion is missing. Of about 70,000 clones detected, more than 70% appear once; the ten largest clones hold under 6%. The source material was peripheral blood. The source of these receptors is an elderly man with acute or convalescent COVID-19.

The chain uses TRBV7-2 and TRBJ1-2, with D tentatively TRBD1 (6 bases). Trimming took off 4 bases at V and 7 bases at J, with 19 bases between the two ends. Germline assignment: CDR1 SGHTA and CDR2 FQGNSA. CDR3 size: 15 residues. CDR3 region: CASSSTGNPVAGYTF. DNA of the CDR3: TGTGCCAGCAGCTCCACAGGGAATCCGGTGGCTGGCTACACCTTC.

The rearrangement uses TRBV6-1 and TRBJ2-1, with 12 nucleotides matching TRBD1. Germline V gene data show CDR1 as MNHNS and CDR2 as SASEGT. The CDR3 totals 15 residues. J was trimmed by 11 bases and V by 2 bases; bases with no gene match: 7. CDR3 sequence reads: CASSELPGQGAKQFF. The CDR3 DNA sequence: TGTGCCAGCAGTGAACTTCCGGGACAGGGGGCTAAGCAGTTCTTC.

The chain combines TRBV5-1 with TRBJ2-1, with 11 bases lining up with TRBD1. This CDR3 is built from 16 residues. J lost 3 bases, V lost 7 bases, and 9 bases had no gene match. Germline CDR1 and CDR2: SGHRS and YFSETQ. This CDR3 reads CASLNTGTGGYNEQFF. The CDR3 region has the DNA TGCGCCAGCCTAAATACCGGGACAGGGGGCTACAATGAGCAGTTCTTC. Filled out from reference TRBV5-1 and TRBJ2-1, the complete variable domain reads KAGVTQTPRYLIKTRGQQVTLSCSPISGHRSVSWYQQTPGQGLQFLFEYFSETQRNKGNFPGRFSGRQFSNSRSEMNVSTLELGDSALYLCASLNTGTGGYNEQFFGPGTRLTVL.

CDR3 nucleotide sequence: TGTGCCAGCAGCTTAGGGTCAGGAATGCAGACCCAGTACTTC. It encodes CASSLGSGMQTQYF. V is TRBV7-2 and J is TRBJ2-5; D gene ambiguous. Trimming left V 1 base short and J 6 bases short, with 12 bases between. Germline V lookup: CDR1 SGHTA, CDR2 FQGNSA. The CDR3 is made up of 14 amino acids.

V and J are TRBV6-6 and TRBJ2-1, with TRBD2 matching over 7 bases. CDR1 and CDR2 (germline): MNHNY, SVGAGI (reference sequence). This CDR3 is built from 14 residues. V lost 8 bases to trimming and J lost 8 bases; unmatched junction nucleotides: 12. The CDR3 loop is CASRSGGSVYEQFF. In DNA form, the CDR3 reads TGTGCCAGCCGGTCGGGGGGAAGTGTCTATGAGCAGTTCTTC.

This chain uses TRBV5-1 with TRBJ2-5; 9 positions agree with TRBD2. Germline values: CDR1 SGHRS, CDR2 YFSETQ. With V trimmed by 0 bases and J by 5 bases, 5 bases remained unmatched. The CDR3 contains 15 residues. As DNA, the CDR3 is TGCGCCAGCAGCTTGGCTAGCGGGGTGGACGAGACCCAGTACTTC. Translating it yields CASSLASGVDETQYF.

This clone was seen only a few times. The chain uses TRBV7-2 and TRBJ2-7; tentative D call: TRBD2 (5 bases). V was cut by 5 bases and J by 10 bases, with 15 bases left in between. CDR3 size: 12 residues. Germline V lookup: CDR1 SGHTA, CDR2 FQGNSA. CDR3 amino acids: CASSAGPESQYF. CDR3 bases: TGTGCCAGCAGCGCGGGCCCAGAATCTCAGTACTTC.

This clone was counted a single time. V gene TRBV6-5 combines with J gene TRBJ2-7, with TRBD2 identical over 14 bases. Germline V gene sequence: CDR1 MNHEY, CDR2 SVGAGI. The CDR3 covers 15 residues. The V and J ends lost 4 bases and 4 bases, in that order; junction bases with no gene match: 3. The CDR3 nucleotides read TGTGCCAGCAGTTTAGGGACTAGCGGGAGATACGAGCAGTACTTC. This encodes CASSLGTSGRYEQYF.

V and J are TRBV28 and TRBJ1-2; tentatively, D is TRBD1 (5 bases). Per germline, CDR1 MDHEN and CDR2 SYDVKM. The CDR3 extends over 19 amino acids. The germline V and J ends were trimmed by 5 bases and 1 base, with 26 bases remaining between them. The CDR3 is CASSPWEGREGSNNYGYTF. The CDR3, as DNA: TGTGCCAGCAGTCCCTGGGAGGGCAGGGAGGGGAGTAATAACTATGGCTACACCTTC.

The chain employs TRBV12-3 or TRBV12-4 and TRBJ1-2; D may be TRBD1 (6 bases). The CDR3 contains 13 residues. V lost 3 bases and J lost 8, with 13 bases in between. The CDR3 sequence: CASSLSDRRGYTF. Written as DNA, the CDR3 is TGTGCCAGCAGTTTGTCCGACAGGCGGGGCTACACCTTC.

The chain links TRBV13 to TRBJ2-7; possible D gene TRBD1, 6 bases. Germline CDR1 reads PRHDT; CDR2 reads FYEKMQ (reference sequence). The CDR3 covers 17 residues. The germline V and J ends were trimmed by 4 bases and 4 bases, with 23 bases remaining between them. The CDR3 reads CASSSTTYWTARYEQYF. The CDR3 DNA sequence: TGTGCCAGCAGCTCCACCACTTATTGGACAGCTCGATACGAGCAGTACTTC.

The rearrangement uses TRBV27 and TRBJ2-7; 9 bases fit TRBD1. Unmatched junction bases numbered 9, after V lost 3 bases and J lost 3 bases. This CDR3 spans 16 amino acids. CDR1 is MNHEY, CDR2 SMNVEV, per germline (reference sequence). CDR3 residues: CASSLWDRVILYEQYF. The CDR3 bases are TGTGCCAGCAGTTTGTGGGACAGGGTCATACTCTACGAGCAGTACTTC.

The V gene is TRBV2, the J gene TRBJ1-5; 10 bases align to TRBD1. The germline V gene encodes CDR1 SNHLY and CDR2 FYNNEI. The CDR3 sequence is 15 residues long. J gave up 3 bases and V 6 bases, and 5 bases lay outside the gene matches. CDR3 coding DNA: TGTGCCAGCAGCCCTGGGACAGGGGCCAATCAGCCCCAGCATTTT. Protein: CASSPGTGANQPQHF. Drawing the rest from reference TRBV2 and TRBJ1-5, the complete variable domain is EPEVTQTPSHQVTQMGQEVILRCVPISNHLYFYWYRQILGQKVEFLVSFYNNEISEKSEIFDDQFSVERPDGSNFTLKIRSTKLEDSAMYFCASSPGTGANQPQHFGDGTRLSIL.

The chain is built from TRBV7-3 and TRBJ2-5, with TRBD2 matching over 8 bases. The CDR3 has 16 amino acids. V lost 2 bases, J lost 0 bases, and 5 bases stayed unmatched. Germline-derived CDR1 and CDR2 are SGHTA and FQGTGA. The CDR3: CASSLAGGTYQETQYF. CDR3 bases: TGTGCCAGCAGCTTAGCGGGGGGAACGTACCAAGAGACCCAGTACTTC.

The chain joins TRBV28 to TRBJ2-5, with 10 bases matching TRBD1. The CDR3 sequence is 16 residues long. Germline lookup yields CDR1 MDHEN and CDR2 SYDVKM. Germline trimming cut 6 bases from V and 5 bases from J; bases unmatched to any gene: 12. This chain's CDR3 is CASSSPGQGSGETQYF. The CDR3 nucleotides are TGTGCCAGCAGCTCACCGGGACAGGGGAGCGGGGAGACCCAGTACTTC.

The chain couples TRBV7-8 to TRBJ2-1; 7 bases fit TRBD2. Trimming at V came to 3 bases and at J to 8 bases, leaving 7 bases not matched to a gene. This CDR3 is 14 amino acids long. Germline V gene data show CDR1 as SGHVS and CDR2 as FQNEAQ. Here the CDR3 reads CASSFGGGNDEQFF. Here the CDR3 DNA reads TGTGCCAGCAGCTTTGGGGGGGGTAATGATGAGCAGTTCTTC.

J is TRBJ1-5 and V is TRBV19, with TRBD1 as a possible D gene (6 bases). The CDR3 extends over 13 amino acids. Per the germline V gene, CDR1 is LNHDA and CDR2 is SQIVND (reference sequence). V was clipped by 7 bases and J by 4 bases, with 11 bases between them. Written as DNA, the CDR3 is TGTGCCAGTAAGGGGCAGGGGAATCAGCCCCAGCATTTT. Its translation is CASKGQGNQPQHF.

This chain joins TRBV6-1 and TRBJ2-5; 10 bases fit TRBD2. This CDR3 has 15 amino acids. V shed 3 bases and J 4 bases; nucleotides not matched to a gene: 5. Germline V gene data show CDR1 as MNHNS and CDR2 as SASEGT. The DNA for the CDR3 is TGTGCCAGCAGTGAGCCGGGACTAGCGTTAGAGACCCAGTACTTC. As protein: CASSEPGLALETQYF.

This clone showed up just a few times. The chain links TRBV3-1 (or the pseudogene TRBV3-2) to TRBJ2-7; D may be TRBD1 (5 bases). The ends were cut back, 0 bases at V and 9 bases at J, with 18 bases in the middle. CDR3 length equals 15 residues. From germline, CDR1 is LGHDT and CDR2 YNNKEL (reference sequence). CDR3 DNA sequence: TGTGCCAGCAGCCAAGATTTCCGGACACCCCAGGGGCAGTACTTC. Protein: CASSQDFRTPQGQYF.

This sequence joins TRBV19 and TRBJ2-7, with D tentatively TRBD1 (5 bases). The germline V gene encodes CDR1 LNHDA and CDR2 SQIVND (reference sequence). This CDR3 region has 12 residues. Trimming took off 4 bases at V and 3 bases at J, with 7 bases between the two ends. The CDR3 spells CASSKGVYEQYF. The CDR3 nucleotides are TGTGCCAGTAGTAAAGGGGTCTACGAGCAGTACTTC.

The rearrangement joins TRBV27 to TRBJ2-4; 14 bases map to TRBD2. CDR3 size: 20 residues. CDR1 is MNHEY, CDR2 SMNVEV, per germline (reference sequence). Trimming at V came to 4 bases and at J to 3 bases, leaving 14 bases not matched to a gene. The CDR3 DNA reads TGTGCCAGCAGTTCCCCTTCCGGGACTAGCGGGAGCGGCAGCAAAAACATTCAGTACTTC. Translating gives CASSSPSGTSGSGSKNIQYF.

This clone turned up a few times. The chain recombines TRBV30 with TRBJ1-3, with TRBD1 matching over 7 bases. Trimming took 4 bases from V and 0 from J; bases not matched to a gene: 12. The CDR3 extends over 17 amino acids. The germline V gene has CDR1 GTSNPN and CDR2 SVGIG (reference sequence). This CDR3 is CAWTTRDSLFSGNTIYF. Written as DNA, the CDR3 is TGTGCCTGGACAACCCGGGACAGCTTATTCTCTGGAAACACCATATATTTT.

V and J are TRBV11-2 and TRBJ2-1; 9 positions match TRBD1. The germline CDR1 and CDR2 sequences are SGHAT and FQNNGV. The CDR3 has 12 amino acids. Losses at the gene ends were 5 bases for V and 15 bases for J; bases not matched to a gene: 8. CDR3 amino acids: CASSRLGTGRFF. As DNA, the CDR3 is TGTGCCAGCAGCAGACTGGGGACAGGGCGGTTCTTC.

This clone was detected once. This sequence joins TRBV10-3 and TRBJ1-4, with 9 bases that match TRBD1. The CDR3 consists of 14 residues. Germline lookup yields CDR1 ENHRY and CDR2 SYGVKD. The V segment lost 6 bases and the J segment 8 bases; nucleotides outside the gene matches: 7. The CDR3 DNA reads TGTGCCATCAGCCCCGGACAGGGGAGGGAAAAACTGTTTTTT. It specifies CAISPGQGREKLFF.